This T cell receptor beta chain was recovered during a study of neurological immune-mediated disorders. Each sequencing run yielded over 170 million TCR-beta sequences from 15-18 subjects. MiXCR, run by TCRdb on the 5' RACE reads, gives a single entry per CDR3 protein. The sample yields 77,000 or so distinct CDR3 sequences, roughly 10% seen once. Ten or more counts support this clonotype. The unsorted libraries were prepared from 2 million PBMCs (stored at -80 C). Germline assignment: CDR1 SGHTA and CDR2 FQGNSA. V shed 2 bases, J shed 8 bases, and the junction held 9 bases outside the gene matches. The CDR3 contains 15 residues.

The genes are TRBV7-2 and TRBJ2-1; TRBD1 agrees at 7 bases. The sequenced material came from PBMCs. The sequence was obtained from a man in his fifties in good health. The DNA for the CDR3 is TGTGCCAGCAGCTTAAGGGTAGTAGGGGGCCATGAGCAGTTCTTC. Protein sequence: CASSLRVVGGHEQFF.